This section outlines one TCR beta chain sequence together with its context. The record originates from a study of metastatic and nonmetastatic thyroid tumors. As for the study in general: Repertoires from blood and tumor or nodule tissue of malignant and benign thyroid patients were compared.

TCRdb reprocessed the PCR reads using MiXCR. Here the sample spans 25,000 or so clones, approximately 15% being singletons. Before thyroid surgery, none of the patients had received any treatment. This CDR3 has 13 residues. V lost 6 bases, J lost 1 base, and 10 bases lay in between. Sequences were obtained from blood. The TCR sequence derives from a female donor with papillary thyroid cancer or a benign thyroid nodule (not recorded which). Some clones in this sample may be carry-over from other donors' samples. The rearrangement links TRBV12-3 or TRBV12-4 to TRBJ2-7; D gene ambiguous. This CDR3 reads CASSLGWSYEQYF. CDR3 nucleotide sequence: TGTGCCAGCAGCTTGGGGTGGTCCTACGAGCAGTACTTC.